Sequencing of this T cell receptor (beta chain) was carried out in a study of shared clonotypes between healthy human individuals. Study observations and caveats: Generation probability values for non-shared clonotypes were lower than those for clonotypes shared by all four donors.

Trimming cost V 2 bases and J 5 bases, with 16 bases left between them. The CDR3 is made up of 15 amino acids. CDR1 is SGHAT, CDR2 FQNNGV, per germline. About this clone: The antigen remains undetermined.

Deep was the level at which the assay was run. Study processing details: ImmunoSEQ output held junction-only sequences without quality scores, so filtering differed. Sequenced by immunoSEQ multiplex PCR; TCRdb stores in-frame clones only, minus some. D and trimming come from the DNA, and the V and J calls and clone size come from that table. Here the sample spans hundreds of thousands of clones, approximately 95% being singletons. As defined, naive CD8 cells were CD45RO-negative and positively selected for CCR7, with terminally differentiated effector memory CD45RA+ cells excluded. The donor population consisted of healthy HIV-negative adults with no recent acute infections or vaccinations.

The rearrangement uses TRBV11-2 and TRBJ2-7; D is possibly TRBD1 (6 bases). This clonotype originated in a woman aged 25 to 45 in good health. Material for sequencing was naive CD8+ T cells sorted from blood. For the CDR3, the DNA is TGTGCCAGCAGCTTAAATTATCGGGACACGCACGAGCAGTACTTC. This encodes CASSLNYRDTHEQYF. Complete variable domain (other parts from reference TRBV11-2 and TRBJ2-7): EAGVAQSPRYKIIEKRQSVAFWCNPISGHATLYWYQQILGQGPKLLIQFQNNGVVDDSQLPKDRFSAERLKGVDSTLKIQPAKLEDSAVYLCASSLNYRDTHEQYFGPGTRLTVT.